This T cell receptor beta chain was retrieved from a study of vaccination effects on CD4 cells after COVID-19 (dated by TCRdb to between 2021 and 2024). In the study overall: Each participant received two doses of an mRNA SARS-CoV-2 vaccine, either BNT162b2 or mRNA-1273. SARS-CoV-2 spike-specific CD4+ TCR repertoires were compared before and after mRNA vaccination in COVID-19 convalescent patients and in infection-naive vaccine recipients. Altogether, some 11 COVID-19 convalescent patients and 4 SARS-CoV-2-naive healthy vaccine recipients made up the full study. In the study, cultures from other donors were sequenced using the Oncomine TCR Beta short-read assay on an Illumina iSeq 100.

Points the paper makes about the study in general: In healthy vaccine recipients, vaccine-induced clones were almost all SARS-CoV-2 mono-reactive, with only 1 of 255 cross-reactive with common cold coronaviruses. Both infection-induced and vaccine-induced clones contracted markedly at late post-vaccination timepoints, which is consistent with waning T cell responses. The study was limited by a small number of convalescent patients and lacked early post-infection timepoints.

In the ViraFEST assay, PBMC were stimulated with viral peptide pools, and antigen-specific CD4+ T cell clonotypes were then identified by expansion using TCR sequencing. After approximately 11 days of culture, CD4+ T cells were isolated with the EasySep CD4+ T cell isolation kit. None of the healthy vaccine recipients had a prior SARS-CoV-2 infection, which was confirmed by nucleocapsid antibody tests that came back negative both before and after vaccination. Around 2 million PBMC per well were cultured in IMDM with roughly 5% human AB serum, 10 IU/ml IL-2 and gentamicin, plus 10 ug/ml peptides. Half of the culture medium was replaced with fresh IL-2-containing medium on days 3 and 7. Each peptide stimulation condition was cultured in triplicate wells unless otherwise noted. Using Ficoll-Paque Plus gradient centrifugation, PBMC were separated from whole blood and then either used fresh or cryopreserved at -140C. Overlapping peptide pools spanned the spike proteins of SARS-CoV-2 and the common cold coronaviruses HCoV-NL63, HCoV-OC43 and HCoV-229E. The QIAamp micro DNA kit was used to extract genomic DNA from the cultured CD4+ T cells.

Libraries were made using the immunoSEQ multiplex PCR assay. DNA from the cultured, isolated CD4+ T cells was subjected to TCR beta CDR3 sequencing. As for the authors' bioinformatics: Non-productive TCR sequences were discarded, and reads were trimmed to the CDR3 region, with only CDR3s of 7 or more amino acids retained. Antigen-specific clonotypes were identified with the MANAFEST web app by comparing expansion in peptide wells against reference cultures. Positive clones required FDR<0.05 expansion versus reference and all other wells, odds ratio above 5, and frequency above 0.1% in two replicate wells. Cross-reactive clonotypes were defined as significantly expanded in SARS-CoV-2 spike wells and in at least one common cold coronavirus spike condition. CDR3 similarity was assessed by Levenshtein distance with the stringdist R package, and unrooted trees were built with ape in R 3.6.1. In TCRdb, the immuneACCESS table is reduced to in-frame sequences with V and J assigned. These tables do not hold every clone; where another copy was compared, an unresolved V gene accounts for under half, and the others remain unexplained. V and J calls plus clone size are reproduced from that table; the DNA served to infer D and trimming. The sample table contains about 28,000 clones; only one count was recorded for 75% to 85% of them. The biggest ten clones account for 30% of the sample.

The germline ends are 13 bases apart after V is trimmed by 0 bases and J by 5 bases. CDR1 and CDR2 were assigned from the germline V gene as SGHTA and FQGNSA. The CDR3 runs 15 amino acids, cysteine and phenylalanine included. Left in the record is the CDR3 DNA by itself, 45 bases read in frame from the first base. The count of this clone is one. It lacks a known antigen. No clone much larger than this one lies a single base away; base qualities are absent. The input for sequencing was CD4+ T cells from PBMCs cultured with SARS-CoV-2 spike peptides, taken before COVID-19 vaccination. The label giving this sample's cell subset or site can be read as: SARS-CoV-2 spike overlapping peptide pool stimulation. The chain employs TRBV7-2 and TRBJ2-5; the D gene is possibly TRBD2, with 7 bases matching. This clonotype originated in a human donor who received a COVID-19 vaccine. CDR3 protein: CASSLAAGAGETQYF. The DNA reads TGTGCCAGCAGCTTAGCGGCGGGGGCGGGGGAGACCCAGTACTTC.